What follows is one T cell receptor (beta chain) and its context. The antigen is undetermined. Following autologous stem cell transplantation, relapse occurred in every patient, and exposure to brentuximab vedotin varied. These data originate in a study of PD-1 blockade in classical Hodgkin lymphoma. In germline, CDR1 is MNHEY, CDR2 SMNVEV (reference sequence). Germline trimming cut 3 bases from V and 1 base from J; bases unmatched to any gene: 2. This CDR3 has 16 residues. Whole-study findings and limits: Compared with healthy donors, newly diagnosed patients reportedly showed lower baseline TCR diversity. Exclusion covered patients beginning nivolumab under 1 year post-ASCT. CD4+ TCR diversity climbed significantly by C4D1, unlike CD8+ TCR diversity.

TCRdb keeps only in-frame clones here, not all; method: immunoSEQ multiplex PCR. The sample lists fewer than 20,000 clones; less than 85% were seen once. The TCR comes from a human donor with classical Hodgkin lymphoma. This chain uses TRBV27 with TRBJ2-3; TRBD2 matches 12 bases. The sequenced sample was peripheral blood mononuclear cells (PBMCs), obtained at baseline. The CDR3 here is CASSFRLAGGTDTQYF. The CDR3 DNA reads TGTGCCAGCAGTTTCCGACTAGCGGGGGGCACAGATACGCAGTATTTT.